What follows are 4 T cell receptor beta chains derived from one specimen sequenced in a study of blood T cell repertoires in COVID-19. Data came from immunoSEQ multiplex PCR; TCRdb stores just in-frame clones and leaves some out. The sample yields 300,000 to 500,000 clones, 85% to 90% seen once. Sequencing was carried out using PBMCs or T cells enriched from blood (not recorded which). The origin of the receptors is a woman aged 25 to 39 with acute COVID-19.

CDR3 residues: CASSQGQGGTGELFF. The CDR3 nucleotides are TGCGCCAGCAGCCAAGGACAGGGCGGCACCGGGGAGCTGTTTTTT. The chain joins TRBV5-1 to TRBJ2-2; 8 bases fit TRBD1. The CDR3 length is 15 residues. Trimming took 4 bases from V and 4 from J; bases not matched to a gene: 6. Germline V gives CDR1 SGHRS, CDR2 YFSETQ. Full variable domain (outside the CDR3, taken from reference TRBV5-1 and TRBJ2-2): KAGVTQTPRYLIKTRGQQVTLSCSPISGHRSVSWYQQTPGQGLQFLFEYFSETQRNKGNFPGRFSGRQFSNSRSEMNVSTLELGDSALYLCASSQGQGGTGELFFGEGSRLTVL.

The CDR3, as DNA: TGTGCCAGCAGCCCCAGGACAGCCTACAATGAGCAGTTCTTC. Its protein is CASSPRTAYNEQFF. The chain has TRBV11-3 and TRBJ2-1; D possibly corresponds to TRBD1 (6 bases). Trimming removed 5 bases at V and 2 bases at J, with 10 bases between. This CDR3 region has 14 residues. Germline CDR1 reads SGHNT; CDR2 reads YENEEA.

This chain connects TRBV4-1 to TRBJ1-5; 10 nucleotides align to TRBD1. V was pared by 2 bases and J by 7 bases, with 5 bases of the junction left unmatched. CDR1 is MGHRA and CDR2 is YSYEKL in the germline V gene. There are 15 residues in the CDR3. CDR3 amino acids: CASSQTGQGRQPQHF. DNA for the CDR3: TGCGCCAGCAGCCAAACGGGACAGGGGAGGCAGCCCCAGCATTTT.

The chain employs TRBV12-5 and TRBJ2-5, with TRBD2 matching 7 bases. Per germline, CDR1 LGHNT and CDR2 FRNRAP. This CDR3 contains 12 residues. After removal of 5 bases from V and 7 bases from J, the junction contained 4 bases not matched to a gene. The CDR3 sequence: CASGPPGGTQYF. The CDR3, as DNA: TGTGCTAGTGGTCCACCGGGGGGGACCCAGTACTTC.